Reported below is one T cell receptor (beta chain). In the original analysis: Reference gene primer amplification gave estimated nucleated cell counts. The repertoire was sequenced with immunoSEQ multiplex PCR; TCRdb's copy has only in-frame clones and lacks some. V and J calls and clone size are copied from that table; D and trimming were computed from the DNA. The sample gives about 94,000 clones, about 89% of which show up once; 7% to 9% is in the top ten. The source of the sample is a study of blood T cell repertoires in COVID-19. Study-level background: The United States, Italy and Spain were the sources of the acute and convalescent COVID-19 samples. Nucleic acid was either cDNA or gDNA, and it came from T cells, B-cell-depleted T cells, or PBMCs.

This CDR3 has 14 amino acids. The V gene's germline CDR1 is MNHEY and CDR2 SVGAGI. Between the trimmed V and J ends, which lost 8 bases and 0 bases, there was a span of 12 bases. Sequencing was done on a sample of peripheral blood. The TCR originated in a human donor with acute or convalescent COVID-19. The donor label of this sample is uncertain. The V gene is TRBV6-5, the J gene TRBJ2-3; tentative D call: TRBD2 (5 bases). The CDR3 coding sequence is TGTGCCAGCCGGCCGGGATCTAGCACAGATACGCAGTATTTT. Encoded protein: CASRPGSSTDTQYF.